Listed below are T cell receptor beta chains from one sample, sequenced in a study. TCRdb reprocessed the reads via MiXCR and lists one record per CDR3 protein. The data hold some 15,000 distinct CDR3 sequences, with about 30% observed a single time. The sample consisted of blood. The receptors come from a human donor. Each CDR3 is given with its conserved first and last residue. Each record gives: V gene, D gene, clone size, CDR3 length, J gene, CDR3 DNA, CDR3 protein. D genes are given only for firm matches. Not every row has a clone size; where given, it reads once, few, many or a size class.

V gene: TRBV4-3
D gene: .
clone size: .
CDR3 length: 12
J gene: TRBJ1-3
CDR3 DNA: TGCGCCAGCAGCCAAGAGTCGAACACCATATATTTT
CDR3 protein: CASSQESNTIYF

V gene: TRBV4-1
D gene: .
clone size: once
CDR3 length: 16
J gene: TRBJ2-6
CDR3 DNA: TGCGCCAGCAGCCAAGATATGAGCTCTGGGGCCAAGGTCCTGACTTTC
CDR3 protein: CASSQDMSSGAKVLTF

V gene: TRBV4-2
D gene: TRBD2
clone size: many
CDR3 length: 17
J gene: TRBJ2-2
CDR3 DNA: TGTGCCAGCAGCCCTCAGACTAGCGGGAGTATCGCCGGGGAGCTGTTTTTT
CDR3 protein: CASSPQTSGSIAGELFF

V gene: TRBV7-3
D gene: .
clone size: many
CDR3 length: 11
J gene: TRBJ2-1
CDR3 DNA: TGTGCCAGCAGCAACCAGAATGAGCAGTTCTTC
CDR3 protein: CASSNQNEQFF

V gene: TRBV4-3
D gene: .
clone size: medium-sized
CDR3 length: 15
J gene: TRBJ2-7
CDR3 DNA: TGCGCCAGCAGCCAACGCCCGGGGCCCTACTACGAGCAGTACTTC
CDR3 protein: CASSQRPGPYYEQYF

V gene: TRBV4-2
D gene: .
clone size: medium-sized
CDR3 length: 14
J gene: TRBJ2-1
CDR3 DNA: TGTGCCAGCGGAGGGCTTAGCTCCTACAATGAGCAGTTCTTC
CDR3 protein: CASGGLSSYNEQFF

V gene: TRBV20-1
D gene: TRBD1
clone size: medium-sized
CDR3 length: 18
J gene: TRBJ2-1
CDR3 DNA: TGCAGTGCTGTCGACAGGGGGCTCTCTTCCGGGTTCAACAATGAGCAGTTCTTC
CDR3 protein: CSAVDRGLSSGFNNEQFF

V gene: TRBV4-2
D gene: .
clone size: many
CDR3 length: 16
J gene: TRBJ2-1
CDR3 DNA: TGTGCCAGCAGCCAAGTGGGGGGAGAGGTCTACAATGAGCAGTTCTTC
CDR3 protein: CASSQVGGEVYNEQFF

V gene: TRBV5-1
D gene: TRBD1
clone size: many
CDR3 length: 15
J gene: TRBJ2-1
CDR3 DNA: TGCGCCAGCAGCGGAGAGGGACAGGCAACCAATGAGCAGTTCTTC
CDR3 protein: CASSGEGQATNEQFF

V gene: TRBV4-3
D gene: TRBD2
clone size: many
CDR3 length: 20
J gene: TRBJ2-3
CDR3 DNA: TGCGCCAGCAGCCAAGATCTTACGACTAGCGGGAGAACTAGCACAGATACGCAGTATTTT
CDR3 protein: CASSQDLTTSGRTSTDTQYF

V gene: TRBV4-3
D gene: .
clone size: many
CDR3 length: 15
J gene: TRBJ1-2
CDR3 DNA: TGCGCCAGCAGCCAAGGGGGCCTTACTAACTATGGCTACACCTTC
CDR3 protein: CASSQGGLTNYGYTF

V gene: TRBV4-3
D gene: .
clone size: medium-sized
CDR3 length: 15
J gene: TRBJ2-7
CDR3 DNA: TGCGCCAGCAGCCAAGATAGTGGGCTTACCTACGAGCAGTACTTC
CDR3 protein: CASSQDSGLTYEQYF

V gene: TRBV18
D gene: .
clone size: .
CDR3 length: 17
J gene: TRBJ1-1
CDR3 DNA: TGTGCCAGCTCACCGGGACTTCTACTGACTGGGAACACTGAAGCTTTCTTT
CDR3 protein: CASSPGLLLTGNTEAFF

V gene: TRBV4-2
D gene: .
clone size: many
CDR3 length: 14
J gene: TRBJ2-3
CDR3 DNA: TGTGCCAGCAGCCCCGGGGCGTGGACAGATACGCAGTATTTT
CDR3 protein: CASSPGAWTDTQYF

V gene: TRBV4-3
D gene: .
clone size: medium-sized
CDR3 length: 17
J gene: TRBJ1-3
CDR3 DNA: TGCGCCAGCAGCCAAGATCAATACAGAGTCTCTGGAAACACCATATATTTT
CDR3 protein: CASSQDQYRVSGNTIYF

V gene: TRBV14
D gene: TRBD2
clone size: many
CDR3 length: 17
J gene: TRBJ2-2
CDR3 DNA: TGTGCCAGCAGCCAAGACGGGACTAGCGTCACCACCGGGGAGCTGTTTTTT
CDR3 protein: CASSQDGTSVTTGELFF

V gene: TRBV4-3
D gene: TRBD2
clone size: .
CDR3 length: 16
J gene: TRBJ2-1
CDR3 DNA: TGCGCCAGCAGCCAAGATTTGAGCGGGGGGTACAATGAGCAGTTCTTC
CDR3 protein: CASSQDLSGGYNEQFF

V gene: TRBV18
D gene: TRBD1
clone size: medium-sized
CDR3 length: 14
J gene: TRBJ2-1
CDR3 DNA: TGTGCCAGCTCACCGGACAGGTCTAACAATGAGCAGTTCTTC
CDR3 protein: CASSPDRSNNEQFF

V gene: TRBV12-3/TRBV12-4
D gene: .
clone size: medium-sized
CDR3 length: 14
J gene: TRBJ2-7
CDR3 DNA: TGTGCCAGCAGTTCCCCCACAGAGACCTACGAGCAGTACTTC
CDR3 protein: CASSSPTETYEQYF

V gene: TRBV29-1
D gene: TRBD1
clone size: medium-sized
CDR3 length: 12
J gene: TRBJ1-2
CDR3 DNA: TGCAGCGCCTTACCGGACAGGGCTGGCTACACCTTC
CDR3 protein: CSALPDRAGYTF

V gene: TRBV4-2
D gene: TRBD1
clone size: many
CDR3 length: 18
J gene: TRBJ2-7
CDR3 DNA: TGTGCCAGCAGCCAAGATCATTTGATGACAGGGCACGTCTACGAGCAGTACTTC
CDR3 protein: CASSQDHLMTGHVYEQYF

V gene: TRBV14
D gene: .
clone size: .
CDR3 length: 18
J gene: TRBJ2-1
CDR3 DNA: TGTGCCAGCAGCCAAGAATTTGCTAGTCGTAACTCCTACAATGAGCAGTTCTTC
CDR3 protein: CASSQEFASRNSYNEQFF

V gene: TRBV4-2
D gene: TRBD1
clone size: .
CDR3 length: 17
J gene: TRBJ2-2
CDR3 DNA: TGTGCCAGCAGCCACCCATTACAGGGGTCGAACACCGGGGAGCTGTTTTTT
CDR3 protein: CASSHPLQGSNTGELFF

V gene: TRBV20-1
D gene: .
clone size: medium-sized
CDR3 length: 15
J gene: TRBJ2-1
CDR3 DNA: TGCAGTGCTACTCTGCGGGGAGCTACCTACAATGAGCAGTTCTTC
CDR3 protein: CSATLRGATYNEQFF

V gene: TRBV7-3
D gene: .
clone size: .
CDR3 length: 15
J gene: TRBJ2-2
CDR3 DNA: TGTGCCAGCAGTTCGATAAGCGGTCGATGGAGGGAGCTGTTTTTT
CDR3 protein: CASSSISGRWRELFF

V gene: TRBV18
D gene: .
clone size: few
CDR3 length: 11
J gene: TRBJ2-1
CDR3 DNA: TGTGCCAGCTCCCTGTTTGATACGCAGTTCTTC
CDR3 protein: CASSLFDTQFF

V gene: TRBV7-3
D gene: .
clone size: .
CDR3 length: 16
J gene: TRBJ1-1
CDR3 DNA: TGTGCCAGCAGCTTAAGGGGTGGGGGGGGCCGCCATGGAGCTTTCTTT
CDR3 protein: CASSLRGGGGRHGAFF

V gene: TRBV30
D gene: .
clone size: many
CDR3 length: 11
J gene: TRBJ2-5
CDR3 DNA: TGTGCCTGGAGTTCAGGGGAGACCCAGTACTTC
CDR3 protein: CAWSSGETQYF

V gene: TRBV19
D gene: TRBD1
clone size: .
CDR3 length: 20
J gene: TRBJ2-5
CDR3 DNA: TGTGCCAGCAGTTCGATAAGCGGCCGCCATGGAGGGACAGGGCAAGAGACCCAGTACTTC
CDR3 protein: CASSSISGRHGGTGQETQYF

V gene: TRBV18
D gene: TRBD2
clone size: .
CDR3 length: 16
J gene: TRBJ2-3
CDR3 DNA: TGTGCCAGCTCAGGGACTAGCGGGAGTAGTGCAGATACGCAGTATTTT
CDR3 protein: CASSGTSGSSADTQYF

V gene: TRBV20-1
D gene: TRBD2
clone size: many
CDR3 length: 15
J gene: TRBJ2-1
CDR3 DNA: TGCAGTGCTAGGGTGGGGGGGACTTCCTACAATGAGCAGTTCTTC
CDR3 protein: CSARVGGTSYNEQFF

V gene: TRBV29-1
D gene: .
clone size: many
CDR3 length: 16
J gene: TRBJ1-1
CDR3 DNA: TGCAGCGTTGAAGATTGGCAGGGGACCGAGAACACTGAAGCTTTCTTT
CDR3 protein: CSVEDWQGTENTEAFF

V gene: TRBV30
D gene: .
clone size: .
CDR3 length: 14
J gene: TRBJ1-1
CDR3 DNA: TGTGCCATGGAGGGCAGGGAGCTAAACACTGAAGCTTTCTTT
CDR3 protein: CAMEGRELNTEAFF

V gene: TRBV4-3
D gene: TRBD1
clone size: .
CDR3 length: 15
J gene: TRBJ2-1
CDR3 DNA: TGCGCCGGCAGTCCAGGGGGCCTCTCCTACAATGAGCAGTTCTTC
CDR3 protein: CAGSPGGLSYNEQFF

V gene: TRBV6-2/TRBV6-3
D gene: .
clone size: once
CDR3 length: 16
J gene: TRBJ2-5
CDR3 DNA: TGTGCCAGCAGTTACCTTTCTTCGGGGGCGAGGGAGACCCAGTACTTC
CDR3 protein: CASSYLSSGARETQYF

V gene: TRBV4-3
D gene: TRBD1
clone size: few
CDR3 length: 16
J gene: TRBJ1-2
CDR3 DNA: TGCGCCAGCAGCCACCAGAGAGGGACAGTGGTTATTGGCTACACCTTC
CDR3 protein: CASSHQRGTVVIGYTF

V gene: TRBV29-1
D gene: TRBD2
clone size: few
CDR3 length: 15
J gene: TRBJ2-7
CDR3 DNA: TGCAGCGTTAAGGGACTAGCGGGAGGGTCCTACGAGCAGTACTTC
CDR3 protein: CSVKGLAGGSYEQYF

V gene: TRBV4-3
D gene: .
clone size: medium-sized
CDR3 length: 13
J gene: TRBJ2-7
CDR3 DNA: TGCGCCAGCAGCCAAGATAGCCCCTACGAGCAGTACTTC
CDR3 protein: CASSQDSPYEQYF

V gene: TRBV13
D gene: .
clone size: few
CDR3 length: 13
J gene: TRBJ1-1
CDR3 DNA: TGTGCCAGCAGCCCGGCCCTGAGGACTGAAGCTTTCTTT
CDR3 protein: CASSPALRTEAFF

V gene: TRBV18
D gene: .
clone size: medium-sized
CDR3 length: 11
J gene: TRBJ2-3
CDR3 DNA: TGTGCCAGCTCACCCACAGATACGCAGTATTTT
CDR3 protein: CASSPTDTQYF

V gene: TRBV4-3
D gene: .
clone size: .
CDR3 length: 14
J gene: TRBJ2-3
CDR3 DNA: TGCGCCAGCAGCCAAGATCGGGGAAGGTGGGAGCAGTATTTT
CDR3 protein: CASSQDRGRWEQYF

V gene: TRBV4-3
D gene: TRBD2
clone size: medium-sized
CDR3 length: 14
J gene: TRBJ2-1
CDR3 DNA: TGCGCCAGCAGCCAAGAGCGGGAGGTCACTGAGCAGTTCTTC
CDR3 protein: CASSQEREVTEQFF

V gene: TRBV20-1
D gene: .
clone size: many
CDR3 length: 13
J gene: TRBJ2-1
CDR3 DNA: TGCAGTGCTAGGACAAGCTCCTACAATGAGCAGTTCTTC
CDR3 protein: CSARTSSYNEQFF

V gene: TRBV12-3/TRBV12-4
D gene: TRBD2
clone size: few
CDR3 length: 15
J gene: TRBJ2-7
CDR3 DNA: TGTGCCAGCAGTCCCCAAGCGGGAATGGCCTACGAGCAGTACTTC
CDR3 protein: CASSPQAGMAYEQYF

V gene: TRBV29-1
D gene: TRBD1
clone size: many
CDR3 length: 13
J gene: TRBJ1-5
CDR3 DNA: TGCAGCGCCCAGGGGGCGGTAAATCAGCCCCAGCATTTT
CDR3 protein: CSAQGAVNQPQHF

V gene: TRBV14
D gene: .
clone size: .
CDR3 length: 10
J gene: TRBJ2-2
CDR3 DNA: TGTGCCAGCAGCCCCGGGGAGCTGTTTTTT
CDR3 protein: CASSPGELFF

V gene: TRBV4-3
D gene: .
clone size: many
CDR3 length: 15
J gene: TRBJ2-7
CDR3 DNA: TGCGCCAGCAGCCAAGTTCTGGGTAAGAGATACGAGCAGTACTTC
CDR3 protein: CASSQVLGKRYEQYF

V gene: TRBV6-1
D gene: TRBD2
clone size: .
CDR3 length: 15
J gene: TRBJ2-1
CDR3 DNA: TGTGCCAGCAGTGAACTAGCGGGAGCCTACAATGAGCAGTTCTTT
CDR3 protein: CASSELAGAYNEQFF

V gene: TRBV18
D gene: .
clone size: many
CDR3 length: 11
J gene: TRBJ1-1
CDR3 DNA: TGTGCCAGCTCACCAGGACGCGAAGCTTTCTTT
CDR3 protein: CASSPGREAFF

V gene: TRBV29-1
D gene: .
clone size: .
CDR3 length: 12
J gene: TRBJ2-1
CDR3 DNA: TGCAGCGTTGCGCTCGGGGCCAATGAGCAGTTCTTC
CDR3 protein: CSVALGANEQFF

V gene: TRBV4-2
D gene: .
clone size: .
CDR3 length: 19
J gene: TRBJ1-1
CDR3 DNA: TGTGCCAGCAGCCAGTACCACCATCTTATGGAGGGATCCGGCACTGAAGCTTTCTTT
CDR3 protein: CASSQYHHLMEGSGTEAFF

V gene: TRBV29-1
D gene: .
clone size: many
CDR3 length: 13
J gene: TRBJ2-3
CDR3 DNA: TGCAGCATACACAGGAGTTCCACAGATACGCAGTATTTT
CDR3 protein: CSIHRSSTDTQYF

V gene: TRBV29-1
D gene: .
clone size: medium-sized
CDR3 length: 13
J gene: TRBJ1-1
CDR3 DNA: TGCAGCGTTGTTACAGAGTGGAGCACTGAAGCTTTCTTT
CDR3 protein: CSVVTEWSTEAFF

V gene: TRBV4-3
D gene: .
clone size: many
CDR3 length: 14
J gene: TRBJ2-7
CDR3 DNA: TGCGCCAGCAGCCAAGCCTCGCAGGGGTACGAGCAGTACTTC
CDR3 protein: CASSQASQGYEQYF

V gene: TRBV4-3
D gene: TRBD1
clone size: many
CDR3 length: 17
J gene: TRBJ1-2
CDR3 DNA: TGCGCCAGCAGCCAAGAAGGGGGGGACAGGGTAGGAGTCGGCTACACCTTC
CDR3 protein: CASSQEGGDRVGVGYTF

V gene: TRBV4-2
D gene: .
clone size: .
CDR3 length: 13
J gene: TRBJ2-3
CDR3 DNA: TGTGCCAGCAGCCAAGTGTTGGGGGATGAGCAGTATTTT
CDR3 protein: CASSQVLGDEQYF

V gene: TRBV5-1
D gene: TRBD1
clone size: many
CDR3 length: 14
J gene: TRBJ2-4
CDR3 DNA: TGCGCCAGCAGCGAACAGGGGGACCAAAACATTCAGTACTTC
CDR3 protein: CASSEQGDQNIQYF

V gene: TRBV20-1
D gene: TRBD2
clone size: medium-sized
CDR3 length: 16
J gene: TRBJ2-1
CDR3 DNA: TGCAGTGCTAGAGATGCTAGCGGGAGGGCCAGGAATGAGCAGTTCTTC
CDR3 protein: CSARDASGRARNEQFF

V gene: TRBV12-3/TRBV12-4
D gene: .
clone size: .
CDR3 length: 20
J gene: TRBJ1-1
CDR3 DNA: TGTGCCAGCAGTAGCAGCAGTTCGATAAGCGGCCGCCATGGAGGGACTGAAGCTTTCTTT
CDR3 protein: CASSSSSSISGRHGGTEAFF

V gene: TRBV4-3
D gene: TRBD1
clone size: many
CDR3 length: 17
J gene: TRBJ2-2
CDR3 DNA: TGCGCCAGCAGCCAAATACAGGGGGCCCGGAACACCGGGGAGCTGTTTTTT
CDR3 protein: CASSQIQGARNTGELFF